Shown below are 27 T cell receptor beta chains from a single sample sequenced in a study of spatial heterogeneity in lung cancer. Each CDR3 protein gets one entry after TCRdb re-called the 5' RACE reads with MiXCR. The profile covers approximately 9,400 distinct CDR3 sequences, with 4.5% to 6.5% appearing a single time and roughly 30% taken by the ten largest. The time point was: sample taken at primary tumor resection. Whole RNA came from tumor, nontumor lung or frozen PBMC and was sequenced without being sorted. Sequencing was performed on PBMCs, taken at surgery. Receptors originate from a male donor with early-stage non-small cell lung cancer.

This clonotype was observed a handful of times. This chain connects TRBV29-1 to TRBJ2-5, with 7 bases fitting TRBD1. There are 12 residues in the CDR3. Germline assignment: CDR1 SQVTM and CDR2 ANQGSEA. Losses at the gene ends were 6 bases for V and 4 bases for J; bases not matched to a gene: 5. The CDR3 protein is CSVDRAGETQYF. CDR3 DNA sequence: TGCAGCGTCGACAGGGCGGGAGAGACCCAGTACTTC.

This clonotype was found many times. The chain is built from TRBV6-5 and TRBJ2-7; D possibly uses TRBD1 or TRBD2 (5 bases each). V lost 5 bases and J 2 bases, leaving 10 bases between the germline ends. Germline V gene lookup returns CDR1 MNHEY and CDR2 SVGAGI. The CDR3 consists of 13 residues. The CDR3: CASSPGTAYEQYF. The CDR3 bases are TGTGCCAGCAGTCCCGGGACGGCCTACGAGCAGTACTTC.

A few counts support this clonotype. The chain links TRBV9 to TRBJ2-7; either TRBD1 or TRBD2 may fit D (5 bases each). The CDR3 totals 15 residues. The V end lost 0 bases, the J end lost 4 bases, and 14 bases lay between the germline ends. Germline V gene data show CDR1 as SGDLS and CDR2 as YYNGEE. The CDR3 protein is CASSVGVGENYEQYF. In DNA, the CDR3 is TGTGCCAGCAGCGTAGGGGTAGGGGAGAATTACGAGCAGTACTTC.

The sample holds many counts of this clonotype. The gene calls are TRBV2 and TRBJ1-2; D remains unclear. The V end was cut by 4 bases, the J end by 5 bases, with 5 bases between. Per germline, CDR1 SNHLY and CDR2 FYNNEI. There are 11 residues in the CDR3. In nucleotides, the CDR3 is TGTGCCAGCAGTGCCCAGTATGGCTACACCTTC. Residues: CASSAQYGYTF. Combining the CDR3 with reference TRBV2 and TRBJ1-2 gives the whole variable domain EPEVTQTPSHQVTQMGQEVILRCVPISNHLYFYWYRQILGQKVEFLVSFYNNEISEKSEIFDDQFSVERPDGSNFTLKIRSTKLEDSAMYFCASSAQYGYTFGSGTRLTVV.

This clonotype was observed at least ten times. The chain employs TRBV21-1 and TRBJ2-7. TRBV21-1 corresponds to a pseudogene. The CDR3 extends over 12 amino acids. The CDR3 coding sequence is TGTGCCAGCAGCAACAATAAGAACGAGCAGTACTTC. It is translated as CASSNNKNEQYF.

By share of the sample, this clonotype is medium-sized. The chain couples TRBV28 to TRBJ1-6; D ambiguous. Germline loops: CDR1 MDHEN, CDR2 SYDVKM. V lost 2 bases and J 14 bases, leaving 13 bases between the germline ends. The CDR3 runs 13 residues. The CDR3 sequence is CASSLAATSTLHF. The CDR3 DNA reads TGTGCCAGCAGTTTAGCGGCAACCTCCACCCTCCACTTT.

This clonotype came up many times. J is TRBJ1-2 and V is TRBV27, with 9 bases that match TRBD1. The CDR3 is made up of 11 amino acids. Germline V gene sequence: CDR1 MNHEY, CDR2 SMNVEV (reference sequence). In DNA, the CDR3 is TGTGCTACGGGACAGGGCTATGGCTACACCTTC. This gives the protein CATGQGYGYTF.

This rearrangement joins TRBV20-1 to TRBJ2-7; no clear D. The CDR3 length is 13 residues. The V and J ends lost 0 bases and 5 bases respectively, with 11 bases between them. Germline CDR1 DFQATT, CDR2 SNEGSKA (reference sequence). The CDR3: CSAREGRWHEQYF. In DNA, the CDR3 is TGCAGTGCTAGAGAAGGGCGTTGGCACGAGCAGTACTTC.

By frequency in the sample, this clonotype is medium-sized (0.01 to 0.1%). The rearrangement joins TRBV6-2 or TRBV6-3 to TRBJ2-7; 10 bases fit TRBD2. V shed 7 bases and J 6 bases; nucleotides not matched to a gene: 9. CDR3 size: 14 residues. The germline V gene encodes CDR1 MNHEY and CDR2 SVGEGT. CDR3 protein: CASTSGLATGEQYF. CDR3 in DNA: TGTGCCAGCACCTCGGGACTAGCGACGGGCGAGCAGTACTTC.

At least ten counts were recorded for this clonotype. The chain's CDR3 is CASSGLDRPYEQYF. The CDR3 DNA is TGCGCCAGCAGTGGATTAGACAGGCCGTACGAGCAGTACTTC. The chain employs TRBV10-1 and TRBJ2-7, with TRBD1 as a possible D gene (6 bases). V lost 4 bases, J lost 4 bases, and 14 bases lay in between. The V gene's germline CDR1 is WNHNN and CDR2 SYGVQD (reference sequence). This CDR3 region has 14 residues.

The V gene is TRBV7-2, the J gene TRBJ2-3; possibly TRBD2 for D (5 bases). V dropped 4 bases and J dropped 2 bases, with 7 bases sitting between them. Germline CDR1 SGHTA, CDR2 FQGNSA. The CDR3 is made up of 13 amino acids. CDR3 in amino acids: CASSSDFTDTQYF. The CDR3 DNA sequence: TGTGCCAGCAGCTCGGACTTCACAGATACGCAGTATTTT.

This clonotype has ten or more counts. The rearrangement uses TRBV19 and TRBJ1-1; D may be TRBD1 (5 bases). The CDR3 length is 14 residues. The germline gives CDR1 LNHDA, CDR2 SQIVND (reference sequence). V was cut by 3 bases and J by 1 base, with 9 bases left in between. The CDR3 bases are TGTGCCAGTAGTATCTCTGGGACGAACACTGAAGCTTTCTTT. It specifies CASSISGTNTEAFF.

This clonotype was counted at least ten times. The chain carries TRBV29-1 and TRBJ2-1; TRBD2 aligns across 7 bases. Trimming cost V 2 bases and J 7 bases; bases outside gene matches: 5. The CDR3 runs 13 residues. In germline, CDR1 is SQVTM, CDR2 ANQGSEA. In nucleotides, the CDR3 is TGCAGCGTTGAAAGAACGGGGGGAAATGAGCAGTTCTTC. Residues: CSVERTGGNEQFF.

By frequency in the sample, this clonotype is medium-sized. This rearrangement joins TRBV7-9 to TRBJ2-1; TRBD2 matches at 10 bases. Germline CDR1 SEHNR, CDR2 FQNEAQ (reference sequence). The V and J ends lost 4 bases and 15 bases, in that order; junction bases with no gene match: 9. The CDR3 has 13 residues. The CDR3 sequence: CASSSWTSGAPFF. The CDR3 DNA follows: TGTGCCAGCAGCTCATGGACTAGCGGCGCCCCGTTCTTC.

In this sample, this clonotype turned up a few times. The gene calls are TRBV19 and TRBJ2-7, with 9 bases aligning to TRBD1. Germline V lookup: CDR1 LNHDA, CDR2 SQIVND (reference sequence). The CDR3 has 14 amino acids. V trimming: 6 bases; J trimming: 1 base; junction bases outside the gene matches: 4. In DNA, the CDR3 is TGTGCCAGTAGCTTGGGACAGGGATCCTACGAGCAGTACTTC. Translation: CASSLGQGSYEQYF. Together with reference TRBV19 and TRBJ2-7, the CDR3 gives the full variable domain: DGGITQSPKYLFRKEGQNVTLSCEQNLNHDAMYWYRQDPGQGLRLIYYSQIVNDFQKGDIAEGYSVSREKKESFPLTVTSAQKNPTAFYLCASSLGQGSYEQYFGPGTRLTVT.

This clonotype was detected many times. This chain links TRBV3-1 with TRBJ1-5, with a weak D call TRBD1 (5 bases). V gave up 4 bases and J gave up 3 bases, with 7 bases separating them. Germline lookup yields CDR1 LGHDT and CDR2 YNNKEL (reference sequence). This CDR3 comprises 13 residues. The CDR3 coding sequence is TGTGCCAGCAGCCGGGACCCCAATCAGCCCCAGCATTTT. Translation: CASSRDPNQPQHF. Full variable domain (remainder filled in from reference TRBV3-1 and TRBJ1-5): DTAVSQTPKYLVTQMGNDKSIKCEQNLGHDTMYWYKQDSKKFLKIMFSYNNKELIINETVPNRFSPKSPDKAHLNLHINSLELGDSAVYFCASSRDPNQPQHFGDGTRLSIL.

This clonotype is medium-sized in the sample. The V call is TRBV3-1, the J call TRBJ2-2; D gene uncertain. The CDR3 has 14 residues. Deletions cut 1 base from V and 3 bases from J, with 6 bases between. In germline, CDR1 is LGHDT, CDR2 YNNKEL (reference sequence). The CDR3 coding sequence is TGTGCCAGCAGCCAAGCCGGGTACACCGGGGAGCTGTTTTTT. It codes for CASSQAGYTGELFF.

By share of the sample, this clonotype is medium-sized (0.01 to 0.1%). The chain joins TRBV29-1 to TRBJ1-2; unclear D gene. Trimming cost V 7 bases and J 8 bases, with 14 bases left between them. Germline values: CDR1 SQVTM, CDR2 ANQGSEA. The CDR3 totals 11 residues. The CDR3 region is CSARTVRGYTF. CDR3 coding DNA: TGCAGCGCTAGGACGGTTAGGGGCTACACCTTC.

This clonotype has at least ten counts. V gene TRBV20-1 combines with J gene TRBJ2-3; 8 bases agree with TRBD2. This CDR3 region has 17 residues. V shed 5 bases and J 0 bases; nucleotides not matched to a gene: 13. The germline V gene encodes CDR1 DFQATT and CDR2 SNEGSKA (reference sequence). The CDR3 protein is CSAYPSLAGPSTDTQYF. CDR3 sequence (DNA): TGCAGTGCTTATCCCTCCTTAGCGGGACCTAGCACAGATACGCAGTATTTT.

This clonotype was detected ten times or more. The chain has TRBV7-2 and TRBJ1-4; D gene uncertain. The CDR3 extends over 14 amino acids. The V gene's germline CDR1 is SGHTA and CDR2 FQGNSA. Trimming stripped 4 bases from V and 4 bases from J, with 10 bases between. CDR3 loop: CASSYRSYNEKLFF. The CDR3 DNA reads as TGTGCCAGCAGCTATCGCAGTTATAATGAAAAACTGTTTTTT. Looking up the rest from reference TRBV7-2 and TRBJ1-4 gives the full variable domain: GAGVSQSPSNKVTEKGKDVELRCDPISGHTALYWYRQSLGQGLEFLIYFQGNSAPDKSGLPSDRFSAERTGGSVSTLTIQRTQQEDSAVYLCASSYRSYNEKLFFGSGTQLSVL.

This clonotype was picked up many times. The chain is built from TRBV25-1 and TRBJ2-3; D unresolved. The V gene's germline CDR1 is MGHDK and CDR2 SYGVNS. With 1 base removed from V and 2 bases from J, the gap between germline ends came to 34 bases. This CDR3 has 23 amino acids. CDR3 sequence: CASSESGALPWLVLARNTDTQYF. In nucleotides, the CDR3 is TGTGCCAGCAGTGAATCTGGCGCTCTACCTTGGTTGGTACTTGCTCGAAACACAGATACGCAGTATTTT.

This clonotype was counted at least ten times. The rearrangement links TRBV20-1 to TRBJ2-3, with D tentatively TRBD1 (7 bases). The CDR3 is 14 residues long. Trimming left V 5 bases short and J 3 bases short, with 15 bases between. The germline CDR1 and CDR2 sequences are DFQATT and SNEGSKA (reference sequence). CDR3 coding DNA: TGCAGTGCTCCGTGGAGGGGGCGGACAGATACGCAGTATTTT. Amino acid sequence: CSAPWRGRTDTQYF.

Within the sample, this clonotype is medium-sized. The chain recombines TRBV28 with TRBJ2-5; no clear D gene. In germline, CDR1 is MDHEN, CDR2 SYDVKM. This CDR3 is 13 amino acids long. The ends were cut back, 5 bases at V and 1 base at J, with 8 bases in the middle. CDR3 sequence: CASSPWSQETQYF. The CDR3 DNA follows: TGTGCCAGCAGTCCCTGGTCCCAAGAGACCCAGTACTTC.

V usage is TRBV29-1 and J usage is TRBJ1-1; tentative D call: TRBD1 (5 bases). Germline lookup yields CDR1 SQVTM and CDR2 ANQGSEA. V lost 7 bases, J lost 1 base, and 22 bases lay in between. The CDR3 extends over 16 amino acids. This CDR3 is CSALRNRQTQNTEAFF. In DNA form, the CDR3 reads TGCAGCGCACTGAGAAACCGACAGACCCAGAACACTGAAGCTTTCTTT.

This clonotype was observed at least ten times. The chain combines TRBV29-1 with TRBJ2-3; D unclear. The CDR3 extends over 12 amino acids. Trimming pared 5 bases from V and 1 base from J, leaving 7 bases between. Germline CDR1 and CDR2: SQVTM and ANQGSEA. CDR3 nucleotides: TGCAGCGTTCGGAGCGGCACAGATACGCAGTATTTT. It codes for CSVRSGTDTQYF.

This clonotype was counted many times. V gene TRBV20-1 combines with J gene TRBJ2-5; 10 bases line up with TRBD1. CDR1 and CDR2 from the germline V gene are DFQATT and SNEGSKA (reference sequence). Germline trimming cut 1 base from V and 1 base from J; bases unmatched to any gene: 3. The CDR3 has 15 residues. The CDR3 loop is CSARGGTGVQETQYF. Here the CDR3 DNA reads TGCAGTGCTAGAGGCGGGACAGGGGTCCAAGAGACCCAGTACTTC.

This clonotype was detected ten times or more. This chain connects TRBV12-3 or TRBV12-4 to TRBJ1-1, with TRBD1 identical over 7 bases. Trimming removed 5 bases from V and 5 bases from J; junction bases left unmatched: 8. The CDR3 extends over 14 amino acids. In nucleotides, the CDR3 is TGTGCCAGCAGTGTTGCCAGGGGGGGTACTGAAGCTTTCTTT. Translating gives CASSVARGGTEAFF.